This TCR beta chain is drawn from a study of identical twins. Via MiXCR, TCRdb re-called the 5' RACE reads, giving one row per CDR3 protein. Seen here are some 790,000 distinct CDR3 sequences, 15% to 20% observed once, and the top ten hold roughly 13%. In its sample, this clonotype was seen a few times. This CDR3 has 14 amino acids. The germline CDR1 and CDR2 sequences are SGHRS and YFSETQ. The V gene lost 4 bases and the J gene lost 3 bases, with 14 bases spanning the gap. These data also formed part of another study, on T cells expressing NK-cell markers. This second study says: Seven donors tested HCMV-seropositive and one tested seronegative among the eight sequenced.

Sequences were obtained from PBMCs. The rearrangement joins TRBV5-1 to TRBJ2-7; D not resolved. The TCR was taken from a woman between 18 and 30 years old in good health. The CDR3 is CASSPEHPNYEQYF. The CDR3 DNA reads as TGCGCCAGCAGCCCCGAGCACCCCAACTACGAGCAGTACTTC.